Below are 14 T cell receptor beta chains sequenced from a single sample in a study of blood T cells in healthy people across ages. With a J-beta primer mix and a sample-barcoded 5' primer, a second PCR ran about 7 to 12 cycles. Using its own MiXCR run on the 5' RACE reads, TCRdb lists one record per CDR3 protein. The sample lists about 780,000 distinct CDR3 sequences, more than 25% occurring once. This sample also belongs to another study, concerning T cells of mothers and their children.

Sequenced input: blood. The receptors were sampled from a boy aged 5-17 years in good health.

V is TRBV11-1 and J is TRBJ2-3; TRBD2 agrees at 12 bases. The V gene's germline CDR1 is SGHAT and CDR2 FQDESV (reference sequence). The CDR3 sequence is 13 residues long. The J segment lost 9 bases and the V segment lost 5 bases, leaving 3 bases of the junction unmatched. Here the CDR3 reads CASSRTSGDTQYF. CDR3 sequence (DNA): TGTGCCAGCAGCAGGACTAGCGGGGACACGCAGTATTTT.

This clonotype has more than one count but fewer than ten. Germline is not matched at one junction end, which may reflect a read error. The V and J genes are TRBV28 and TRBJ2-3; no clear D gene. The germline V gene encodes CDR1 MDHEN and CDR2 SYDVKM. The CDR3 spans 12 residues. The CDR3 protein is CASNLLGDTQYF. The CDR3 nucleotides read TGTGCCAGCAATTTACTGGGAGATACGCAGTATTTT. The complete variable domain, with remaining parts taken from reference TRBV28 and TRBJ2-3, reads DVKVTQSSRYLVKRTGEKVFLECVQDMDHENMFWYRQDPGLGLRLIYFSYDVKMKEKGDIPEGYSVSREKKERFSLILESASTNQTSMYLCASNLLGDTQYFGPGTRLTVL.

This clonotype showed up just a few times. The chain joins TRBV9 to TRBJ2-1; no definite D call. Germline V gene sequence: CDR1 SGDLS, CDR2 YYNGEE. Trimming left V 0 bases short and J 2 bases short, with 9 bases between. This CDR3 spans 15 amino acids. The CDR3 DNA sequence: TGTGCCAGCAGCGTAGGCGGCAAAACCTACAATGAGCAGTTCTTC. Its translation is CASSVGGKTYNEQFF.

The chain employs TRBV7-6 and TRBJ1-4; D is undetermined. The germline V gene has CDR1 SGHVS and CDR2 FNYEAQ. This CDR3 has 18 residues. Trimming took off 0 bases at V and 0 bases at J, with 14 bases between the two ends. The chain's CDR3 is CASSLALADCATNEKLFF. The CDR3, as DNA: TGTGCCAGCAGCTTAGCCTTAGCGGACTGTGCAACTAATGAAAAACTGTTTTTT.

V and J are TRBV7-9 and TRBJ2-3, with 8 positions matching TRBD1. CDR3 length: 16 residues. V lost 5 bases, J lost 0 bases, and 7 bases stayed unmatched. CDR1 and CDR2 (germline): SEHNR, FQNEAQ (reference sequence). The CDR3: CASSPQGAASTDTQYF. The DNA for the CDR3 is TGTGCCAGCAGCCCCCAGGGGGCCGCGAGCACAGATACGCAGTATTTT.

The rearrangement uses TRBV28 and TRBJ2-5; D not certain. The last part of the DNA fits TRBJ2-1 better; the J call may be wrong. This CDR3 is built from 16 residues. Germline V lookup: CDR1 MDHEN, CDR2 SYDVKM. Here the CDR3 DNA reads TGTGCCAGCAGTTTGATGGGTCTAGTGATTATCAATGAGCAGTTCTTC. Protein product: CASSLMGLVIINEQFF.

The chain links TRBV25-1 to TRBJ2-5; D might be TRBD1 or TRBD2, each matching 5 bases. Germline loops: CDR1 MGHDK, CDR2 SYGVNS. V was cut by 8 bases and J by 5 bases, with 9 bases left in between. This CDR3 has 11 residues. CDR3 sequence (DNA): TGTGCCAGCGACGAGGGGGAGACCCAGTACTTC. This gives the protein CASDEGETQYF.

DNA for the CDR3: TGTGCCAGCAGCTTAGCCCGACAGGCTAGTGATGGCTACACCTTC. Protein sequence: CASSLARQASDGYTF. V is TRBV7-9 and J is TRBJ1-2, with D possibly TRBD1 on 6 matching bases. V gave up 0 bases and J gave up 6 bases, with 14 bases separating them. The length of the CDR3 is 15 residues. Germline V CDR1 and CDR2: SEHNR, FQNEAQ (reference sequence).

The chain is built from TRBV7-9 and TRBJ2-1, with a tentative D call TRBD1 (6 bases). The last part of the DNA fits TRBJ2-7 better; the J call may be wrong. CDR1 is SEHNR, CDR2 FQNEAQ, per germline (reference sequence). This CDR3 comprises 13 residues. As DNA, the CDR3 is TGTGCCAGCAGCTCCGGGACACAAGGGGAGCAGTACTTC. Amino acid sequence: CASSSGTQGEQYF.

The chain uses TRBV15 and TRBJ1-2, with a weak D call TRBD1 (5 bases). Trimming removed 8 bases at V and 0 bases at J, with 16 bases between. The CDR3 has 15 residues. Germline V lookup: CDR1 LNHNV, CDR2 YYDKDF (reference sequence). In DNA, the CDR3 is TGTGCCACCTCTCAATCAGGGCCCGCTAACTATGGCTACACCTTC. Amino acids: CATSQSGPANYGYTF.

There are a few counts of this clonotype. The chain couples TRBV3-1 to TRBJ2-7; D unclear. Looked up from germline, CDR1 is LGHDT and CDR2 is YNNKEL (reference sequence). The CDR3 consists of 15 residues. V was cut by 4 bases and J by 6 bases, with 19 bases left in between. The CDR3 nucleotides read TGTGCCAGCAGCCTCGGACCAAATCTTCCGTCCGAGCAGTACTTC. Its protein is CASSLGPNLPSEQYF.

This clonotype turned up a few times. This chain links TRBV12-3 or TRBV12-4 with TRBJ1-5; D ambiguous. V was clipped by 4 bases and J by 7 bases, with 14 bases between them. This CDR3 spans 14 amino acids. CDR3 sequence: CASSSREGTQPQHF. For the CDR3, the DNA is TGTGCCAGCAGTTCTAGGGAGGGAACCCAGCCCCAGCATTTT.

Details on this clonotype: One junction end disagrees with the germline gene, perhaps due to a read error. The CDR3 reads CASSYSFERGAYNEQLF. As DNA, the CDR3 is TGTGCCAGCAGTTACTCGTTCGAGCGGGGGGCTTACAATGAGCAGCTCTTC. The genes are TRBV6-2 or TRBV6-3 and TRBJ2-1, with TRBD2 matching 9 bases. The V gene's germline CDR1 is MNHEY and CDR2 SVGEGT. The CDR3 is 17 amino acids.

The chain couples TRBV6-2 or TRBV6-3 to TRBJ2-1, with a tentative D call TRBD1 (7 bases). The germline gives CDR1 MNHEY, CDR2 SVGEGT. This CDR3 is built from 15 residues. Deletions cut 6 bases from V and 8 bases from J, with 20 bases between. CDR3 amino acids: CASRFIRTGGDEQFF. The CDR3 DNA is TGTGCCAGCAGATTCATACGGACAGGCGGGGATGAGCAGTTCTTC.